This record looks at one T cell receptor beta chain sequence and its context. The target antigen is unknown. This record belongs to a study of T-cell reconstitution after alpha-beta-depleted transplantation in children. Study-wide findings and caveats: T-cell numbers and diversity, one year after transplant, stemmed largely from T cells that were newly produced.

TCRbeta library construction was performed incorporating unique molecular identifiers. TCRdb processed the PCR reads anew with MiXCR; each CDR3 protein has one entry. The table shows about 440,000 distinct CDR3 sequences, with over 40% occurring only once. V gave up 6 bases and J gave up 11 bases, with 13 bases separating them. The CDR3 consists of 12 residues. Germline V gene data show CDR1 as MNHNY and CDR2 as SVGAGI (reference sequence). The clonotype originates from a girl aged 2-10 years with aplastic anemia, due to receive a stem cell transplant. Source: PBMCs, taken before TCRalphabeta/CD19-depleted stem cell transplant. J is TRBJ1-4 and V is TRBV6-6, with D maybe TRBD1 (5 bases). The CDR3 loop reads CASSPGTGKLFF. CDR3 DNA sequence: TGTGCCAGCAGCCCAGGGACGGGCAAACTGTTTTTT.